This T cell receptor (beta chain) was profiled in a study of blood T cell repertoires in COVID-19. Overall study context: T cells, B-cell-depleted T cells, or PBMCs provided the cDNA or gDNA that served as material.

In the original processing: For nucleated cells, counts were estimated from reference gene primer amplification. Repertoires were generated with immunoSEQ multiplex PCR, while TCRdb's copy carries only in-frame clones and drops some. The V and J calls and clone size are taken from that table; D and trimming were inferred from the DNA. The sample holds some 170,000 clones, approximately 80% seen once. Ages ranged from about 18 to 89 years, with residence in 20 to 30 US areas. Participant-given clinical history determined each cohort assignment. The germline V gene encodes CDR1 MGHDK and CDR2 SYGVNS. CDR3 length: 14 amino acids. V dropped 4 bases and J dropped 4; count of bases not matched to a gene: 5.

The sample comprised PBMCs or T cells enriched from blood (not recorded which). The clonotype comes from a man aged 35 to 55 who had recovered from COVID-19. The V call is TRBV25-1, the J call TRBJ2-5, with 8 bases that match TRBD2. The CDR3 protein is CASSVRGGGETQYF. The CDR3 DNA reads TGTGCCAGCAGTGTCCGGGGGGGCGGAGAGACCCAGTACTTC.